The clone carrying this T cell receptor (beta chain) was seen ten or more times. This specimen comes from a study of tumor-infiltrating lymphocytes in primary liver carcinoma. J was trimmed by 5 bases and V by 7 bases; bases with no gene match: 9. Germline CDR1 MDHEN, CDR2 SYDVKM. This CDR3 is built from 14 residues. The authors took blood RNA from unsorted whole blood and also extracted germline DNA. Using a constant-region primer together with ProtoScript II reverse transcriptase, TCR beta cDNA was made from 500 ng of total RNA. Three nested multiplex PCR rounds, a slightly modified ARM-PCR, produced the libraries for TCR beta. Running ten to eleven cycles apiece, the first two PCR rounds relied on TRBV1-TRBV30 forward primers together with a C-beta reverse primer. TCRdb re-called the multiplex PCR reads through MiXCR, storing one row per CDR3 protein. The table includes some 320,000 distinct CDR3 sequences, around three fifths detected once.

The receptor was derived from a man aged 40-55 years with primary liver carcinoma and hepatitis B virus infection. The material sequenced was peripheral blood. This chain uses TRBV28 with TRBJ1-2; 8 nucleotides match TRBD1. In nucleotides, the CDR3 is TGTGCCAGCACCATGACAGGGGTCGTTTATGGCTACACCTTC. Translating gives CASTMTGVVYGYTF.